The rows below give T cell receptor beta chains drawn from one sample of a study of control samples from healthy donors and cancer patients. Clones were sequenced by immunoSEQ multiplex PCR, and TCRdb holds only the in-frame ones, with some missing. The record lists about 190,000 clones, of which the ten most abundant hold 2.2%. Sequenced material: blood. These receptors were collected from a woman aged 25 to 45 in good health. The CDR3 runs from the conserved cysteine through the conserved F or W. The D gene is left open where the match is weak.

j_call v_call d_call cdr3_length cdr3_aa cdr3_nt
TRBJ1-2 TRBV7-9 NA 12 CASSLGDLGYTF TGTGCCAGCAGCTTAGGGGACCTTGGCTACACCTTC
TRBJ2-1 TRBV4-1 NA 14 CASSLLDPYNEQFF TGCGCCAGCAGCCTCCTAGACCCCTACAATGAGCAGTTCTTC
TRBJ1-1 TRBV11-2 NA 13 CASSLLSNTEAFF TGTGCCAGCAGCTTACTATCAAACACTGAAGCTTTCTTT
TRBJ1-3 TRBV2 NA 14 CASKVSGSGNTIYF TGTGCCAGCAAGGTCTCGGGATCTGGAAACACCATATATTTT
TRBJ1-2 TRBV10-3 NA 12 CAISEREDGYTF TGTGCCATCAGTGAAAGGGAAGATGGCTACACCTTC
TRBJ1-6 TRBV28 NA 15 CASSFLGQYNSPLHF TGTGCCAGCAGTTTTTTAGGACAGTATAATTCACCCCTCCACTTT
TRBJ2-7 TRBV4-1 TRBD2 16 CASSQETLAGLWEQYF TGCGCCAGCAGCCAAGAGACGTTAGCGGGGCTTTGGGAGCAGTACTTC
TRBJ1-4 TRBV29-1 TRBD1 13 CSVKDRVNEKLFF TGCAGCGTTAAGGACAGGGTGAATGAAAAACTGTTTTTT
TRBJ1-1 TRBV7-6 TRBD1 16 CASSTRQGEGNTEAFF TGTGCCAGCAGCACCCGACAGGGAGAGGGGAACACTGAAGCTTTCTTT
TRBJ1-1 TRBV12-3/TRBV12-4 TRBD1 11 CASTGGPEAFF TGTGCCAGCACAGGGGGCCCTGAAGCTTTCTTT
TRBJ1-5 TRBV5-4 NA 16 CASSRGGDNSNQPQHF TGTGCCAGCAGCCGGGGGGGGGATAATAGCAATCAGCCCCAGCATTTT